The entry below describes one TCR gamma chain. This clone was counted a few times. Its antigen is unknown. Per-base quality was not reported, and no clone a single base away is much larger than it. Other DNA sequences in this sample translate to the same CDR3. This entry belongs to a study of Vδ1+ human thymocytes (dated by TCRdb to 2017 to 2018). In the study overall: As a data resource, the study described the mRNA-level TRG and TRD CDR3 repertoires found in highly purified Vdelta1+ thymocytes taken from young children. Earlier work had validated the multiplex-based CDR3 amplicon strategy against 5'RACE-based methods for generating CDR3 amplicons. Results the study describes overall, beyond this receptor: Unlike the oligoclonal repertoires in peripheral blood, the thymic TRG and TRD repertoires appeared highly polyclonal, with Gaussian CDR3 length distributions. Many TRG clonotypes were found to be shared between donors (up to roughly 6.9x10^3), whereas TRD repertoires were found to be essentially private (max roughly 120 shared). Approximately 19% of thymic TRD sequences were found to be Vdelta2 (and few were Vdelta3) despite high sort purity, in contrast to peripheral blood Vdelta1+ controls. The use of highly purified populations and single-cell validation was advised by the authors, since misinterpretation of bulk repertoire data could be caused by unexpected Vdelta2 sequences. Because no clustering by age or sex was seen, donors were not stratified by age or sex in the analyses.

RNA extraction was carried out with the RNeasy mini kit, and reverse transcription was then done using Superscript III. CDR3 amplicons were generated by multiplex PCR with pooled V-gene forward primers and a constant-region reverse primer carrying Illumina adaptor overhangs. After gel purification, the amplicons were indexed with Nextera index primers during about 8 additional PCR cycles and then purified using AMPure XP beads. Sequencing of the libraries was done on an Illumina MiSeq using paired-end 250 bp reads, dual indexing and a roughly 18% PhiX spike-in. The authors' analysis ran thus. Read quality was checked with FastQC, and TRG read pairs were merged using ea-utils fastq-join. Sequences were annotated with IMGT/HighV-QUEST, keeping only productive sequences with unambiguous V-gene assignment; clonotypes were defined by identical CDR3 sequence. Downstream analysis used VDJtools 1.1.1, tcR 2.2.3, Treemap and vegan Shannon diversity in R 3.4.4. After TCRdb called clones again from the public reads with CATT, rows with identical DNA were merged. These V and J calls originate from TCRdb's pipeline instead of the authors' own analysis. This sample is represented by 35,000 or so gamma-chain clones; roughly 21% of them were singletons. About 2% of the sample lies in the top ten.

Thymic samples were depleted of alphabeta T cells, then CD3+ TCRVdelta1+ TCRVdelta2- thymocytes were FACS-sorted. Sorted Vdelta1+ thymocyte purity ranged from roughly 96% to 99.6%. Thymic specimens came from roughly eight paediatric patients undergoing corrective cardiac surgery, aged from roughly 5 days to 17 months. After the thymic tissue was dispersed, mononuclear cells were isolated using a Histopaque-1077 density gradient. Staining used anti-TCRVdelta1 clone TS8.2, anti-TCRVdelta2 clone B6, anti-CD3 clone HIT3a and anti-TCRalphabeta clone IP26 antibodies. Its CDR3 holds 13 amino acids, cysteine through phenylalanine. Just CDR3 DNA is preserved here, 39 bases in frame from base 1. V is cut back by 1 base and J by 9 bases, with 9 bases in the junction unmatched. The germline V gene supplies CDR1 EGSNGY and CDR2 YDSYNSKV.

Sequencing was carried out using Vdelta1+ gamma-delta thymocytes from the thymus. Taken with the paper, the label for cell subset or site translates to: FACS-sorted CD3+ TCRalphabeta- TCRVdelta1+ TCRVdelta2- thymocytes. The sequence joins TRGV2 to TRGJ1 or TRGJ2. The receptor was derived from a girl under three years old who had congenital heart surgery. In nucleotides, the sequence is TGTGCCACCTGGGACGGCCCCCTGGGTAAGAAACTCTTT. This codes for CATWDGPLGKKLF.